The source of this T cell receptor (beta chain) is a study of blood T cell repertoires in COVID-19. Overall study: PBMCs, B-cell-depleted T cells, or T cells were the source of the cDNA or gDNA that made up the material.

Germline CDR1 is MDHEN and CDR2 is SYDVKM. Trimming removed 6 bases at V and 5 bases at J, with 14 bases between. The CDR3 is 14 residues long. Measured with immunoSEQ multiplex PCR; TCRdb has only the in-frame clones, and not every one. The sample lists roughly 200,000 clones; about 82% were seen once. The J gene is TRBJ1-5, the V gene TRBV28; no firm D call. The origin of this receptor is a man aged 35-49 years with acute COVID-19. Input material: PBMCs or T cells enriched from blood (not recorded which). DNA for the CDR3: TGTGCCAGCAGGCGACCCTTCCGGGATCAGCCCCAGCATTTT. Translated, it gives CASRRPFRDQPQHF. Filled out from reference TRBV28 and TRBJ1-5, the complete variable domain reads DVKVTQSSRYLVKRTGEKVFLECVQDMDHENMFWYRQDPGLGLRLIYFSYDVKMKEKGDIPEGYSVSREKKERFSLILESASTNQTSMYLCASRRPFRDQPQHFGDGTRLSIL.